This T cell receptor (beta chain) was retrieved from a study of regulatory and conventional T cells in RAG deficiency. Study-wide results and caveats: RAG-deficient patients showed markedly lower Shannon entropy and higher Simpson indices than control T-cell subsets. Other subsets showed 9.5 to 10-fold reductions, but Treg unique TCR beta sequences fell roughly 110-fold in these patients.

Sequencing used immunoSEQ multiplex PCR; TCRdb keeps in-frame clones, though not all of them. The sample includes 20,000 to 25,000 clones, approximately 96% of them seen just once. The sorted conventional CD4+ T cells were CD25-low and CD127-high, with genomic DNA sequenced. The CDR3 extends over 16 amino acids. The germline V gene has CDR1 SGDLS and CDR2 YYNGEE. V gave up 4 bases and J gave up 17 bases; unmatched junction bases: 19. With respect to this clone: Antigen specificity is unknown.

The data also belong to a second study, concerning regulatory T cells. From that paper: Amplification used 52 TRBV primers and 13 TRBJ primers. Regulatory T cells showed the strongest V-J pair restriction and V/J gene skewing among patient repertoires.

The clonotype was recovered from a human donor in good health. The sample comprised CD25- CD4+ T cells sorted from blood. The gene calls are TRBV9 and TRBJ1-6; TRBD1 agrees at 9 bases. CDR3 nucleotide sequence: TGTGCCAGCAGCTCTCAGCAGGGGACAGGGTACGGCATTTTCCACTTT. It codes for CASSSQQGTGYGIFHF. Together with reference TRBV9 and TRBJ1-6, the CDR3 gives the full variable domain: DSGVTQTPKHLITATGQRVTLRCSPRSGDLSVYWYQQSLDQGLQFLIQYYNGEERAKGNILERFSAQQFPDLHSELNLSSLELGDSALYFCASSSQQGTGYGIFHFGNGTRLTVT.